The present TCR beta chain was sequenced within a study of T cells in Graves' hyperthyroidism and ophthalmopathy (dated 2019 in TCRdb). Background for the entire study: Peripheral blood was sampled at the time of initial diagnosis, prior to any treatment. To identify distinguishing TCR V-J signatures, a discovery cohort of 95 to 100 patients was used, comprising roughly 45 with Graves' ophthalmopathy and roughly 60 with stable Graves' hyperthyroidism. An independent validation cohort of about 19 hyperthyroidism patients and some 15 patients who later progressed to ophthalmopathy tested prospective prediction of ophthalmopathy. The 75 to 100 discovery patients were randomly divided into training and test sets at a 7:3 ratio. In more than five Graves' hyperthyroidism patients, the study also compared T-cell repertoires from thyroid tissue with T-cell repertoires from blood. Following sampling, methimazole starting at 30 mg daily was given to hyperthyroidism patients, and high-dose intravenous methylprednisolone was given to ophthalmopathy patients. TCR Vbeta CDR3 sequencing of approximately 140 peripheral blood samples (more than 40 ophthalmopathy, approximately 80 hyperthyroidism and some 17 progressor patients) is reported in the paper. The full study reports these points: In cross-validation, a model built on a 13 V-J signature told ophthalmopathy apart from stable hyperthyroidism with under 90% sensitivity and around 83% specificity, and in testing the same model reached 80%/75%. Most expanded thyroid clonotypes (frequency above 0.001) were also detected in blood, a finding suggesting that blood repertoires may reflect thyroid immune responses. Sample size was not statistically predetermined, and blinding of investigators to group allocation was not performed. During validation, the model predicted progression to ophthalmopathy a median of about 5.9 months ahead of onset, with just under 71% sensitivity and 72.22% specificity.

In the ophthalmopathy patients, disease was moderately to severely active, with a Clinical Activity Score of 3 or more, a NOSPECS grade of 4 or more, and a duration of less than 3 months. The study excluded patients with uncontrolled infections, other autoimmune diseases, pregnancy or lactation. Diagnoses were based on clinical symptoms, serum thyroxine and TRAb, thyroid ultrasound and orbital computed tomography. Ficoll-Paque density gradient centrifugation was used to isolate PBMCs from 10 ml of fresh peripheral blood. Total RNA was extracted with Trizol reagent, and quality was checked on an Agilent 2100 Bioanalyzer. TCR beta CDR3 regions were amplified from RNA transcripts. The TCR CDR3 was subjected to a first round of RT-PCR using the HTBI primer set and the Qiagen OneStep RT-PCR kit. A second multiplex PCR round built the libraries, followed by size selection and purification. Paired-end sequencing of the libraries was performed with 100 bp reads on an Illumina HiSeq2000. The authors' pipeline ran thus. SOAPnuke was used to process the raw data, throwing out any read that contained adapters or uncalled bases, had a mean Phred below 15, or lacked an exact constant-primer or identifier match. High-quality paired reads were merged with COPE v1.2.5, and unique nucleotide sequences were defined as clonotypes. MiTCR v1.1 was used to align clonotypes to the IMGT TRBV, TRBD and TRBJ reference segments. The analysis was restricted to V-J combinations with a frequency above 0.0001, which together covered just over 99% of the repertoires. A TCS score was defined as the ratio of F50 (clonal expansion) to E x V (chaos), with BLOSUM62-based TCRdist applied between CDR3 peptides within each V-J. Welch's t-statistics and random forest reduced roughly 530 V-J features to 10 to 15, which were used in a naive Bayes classifier (R e1071). TCRdb cleaned the public reads at Q25 with fastp, built clones with MiXCR and kept in-frame beta chains. One record per CDR3 amino acid sequence lists the most common genes and DNA. V and J calls and clone size were set by TCRdb, not the authors. Present in this sample are approximately 380,000 distinct CDR3 sequences, about 18% of which were seen just once. The ten most abundant clones make up 35% to 45% of the sample.

In its sample, this clonotype was seen many times. No antigen is known for it. Base qualities are not at hand, and no much larger clone is one base apart. V drops 0 bases and J drops 10 bases, leaving 13 bases in between. The CDR1 and CDR2 encoded by the germline V gene (reference sequence) are LGHDT and YNNKEL. The CDR3 numbers 15 residues from cysteine through phenylalanine. Only the CDR3 portion is preserved as DNA: 45 bases, with reading frame beginning at the first base. This clonotype was sampled from a man aged 18-30 years with Graves' ophthalmopathy. The V gene is TRBV3-1 and the J gene is TRBJ1-6; too little of a D gene remains to name it. The sequenced sample consisted of blood. The encoded CDR3 is CASSQEWQVWSPLHF. The DNA is as follows: TGTGCCAGCAGCCAAGAGTGGCAGGTTTGGTCACCCCTCCACTTT.